These 5 T cell receptor beta chains share one sample of origin, sequenced in a study of blood T cells in healthy people across ages. A second PCR, run for roughly 6 to 11 cycles, used a sample-barcoded 5' primer plus a J-beta primer mix. A single record per CDR3 protein comes from TCRdb applying MiXCR to the 5' RACE reads. The repertoire holds 550,000 to 700,000 distinct CDR3 sequences, with approximately 25% as singletons. The sample comprised blood. These receptors came from a woman in her sixties or seventies in good health.

In the case of this clonotype: At one of its ends the junction is not consistent with the germline gene, which may arise from a read error. The chain employs TRBV5-1 and TRBJ1-1; maybe TRBD1 (6 bases). The CDR3 is 12 residues long. In germline, CDR1 is SGHRS, CDR2 YFSETQ. CDR3 coding DNA: TGCGCCAGCATGGGACAATTAACTGAGGCTTTCTTT. Residues: CASMGQLTEAFF.

V usage is TRBV7-2 and J usage is TRBJ2-5; D call uncertain. Trimming left V 5 bases short and J 1 base short, with 8 bases between. Germline V lookup: CDR1 SGHTA, CDR2 FQGNSA. CDR3 size: 13 residues. The CDR3 nucleotides read TGTGCCAGCAGCCGACCGTCCCAAGAGACCCAGTACTTC. Its protein is CASSRPSQETQYF.

The J gene is TRBJ2-6, the V gene TRBV6-5, with a tentative D call TRBD1 (6 bases). CDR3 length equals 15 residues. Germline V gene data show CDR1 as MNHEY and CDR2 as SVGAGI. V shed 6 bases and J shed 2 bases, with 11 bases lying between them. This chain's CDR3 is CASRARQAGANVLTF. In DNA, the CDR3 is TGTGCCAGCAGGGCCCGACAGGCTGGGGCCAACGTCCTGACTTTC.

In this sample, this clonotype turned up once. This chain connects TRBV20-1 to TRBJ2-1; weak D call: TRBD1 (6 bases). V was trimmed by 0 bases and J by 3 bases, leaving 12 bases between them. Germline CDR1 is DFQATT and CDR2 is SNEGSKA (reference sequence). The CDR3 has 15 residues. CDR3 coding DNA: TGCAGTGCTAGAGATACAGGGTCCCACTACAATGAGCAGTTCTTC. Protein: CSARDTGSHYNEQFF.

This clonotype was found a few times. The CDR3 DNA reads TGTGCCAGCACCCACCCACCGAACACTGAAGCTTTCTTT. Translation: CASTHPPNTEAFF. The genes are TRBV9 and TRBJ1-1, with no clear D. The CDR3 covers 13 residues. CDR1 and CDR2 from the germline V gene are SGDLS and YYNGEE. Trimming pared 6 bases from V and 1 base from J, leaving 10 bases between.